The 23 T cell receptor beta chains presented below share a single source sample, sequenced in a study of shared clonotypes between healthy human individuals. Generated by immunoSEQ multiplex PCR, the TCRdb table keeps only in-frame clones and is missing some. The sample includes 2.3 million or so clones, 90% to 95% of them seen just once. The source material was naive CD4+ T cells from PBMCs. Subset reported: CD45RA+ positively selected. The receptor source for this set is a man aged 18 to 29 in good health. Some clones in this sample may be carry-over from other donors' samples.

The chain links TRBV27 to TRBJ1-2; no clear D gene. The CDR3 loop spans 14 amino acids. Germline loops: CDR1 MNHEY, CDR2 SMNVEV (reference sequence). Trimming removed 5 bases from V and 1 base from J, with 11 bases in between. CDR3: CASSPRMLNYGYTF. CDR3 bases: TGTGCCAGCAGTCCCCGGATGCTTAACTATGGCTACACCTTC.

The chain couples TRBV11-2 to TRBJ2-1; D is perhaps TRBD1 or TRBD2 (6 bases each). Germline V CDR1 and CDR2: SGHAT, FQNNGV. V gave up 1 base and J gave up 10 bases, with 14 bases separating them. The CDR3 consists of 14 residues. The CDR3 nucleotides are TGTGCCAGCAGCTTAGCGGGGGCGGTTGGGGAGCAGTTCTTC. Amino acid sequence: CASSLAGAVGEQFF.

The V call is TRBV7-2, the J call TRBJ2-1; 10 bases agree with TRBD2. This CDR3 has 18 residues. CDR1 SGHTA and CDR2 FQGNSA come from the germline V gene. V lost 0 bases, J lost 4 bases, and 9 bases stayed unmatched. For the CDR3, the DNA is TGTGCCAGCAGCTTAGCATCGTCTAGCGGGGGATATTACAATGAGCAGTTCTTC. Its protein product is CASSLASSSGGYYNEQFF.

This clone was seen only once. The rearrangement links TRBV4-1 to TRBJ2-7; D unresolved. Trimming left V 3 bases short and J 3 bases short, with 9 bases between. The CDR3 is made up of 13 amino acids. The germline CDR1 and CDR2 sequences are MGHRA and YSYEKL. DNA of the CDR3: TGCGCCAGCAGCCAGGATTTATACTACGAGCAGTACTTC. As protein: CASSQDLYYEQYF.

To note about this clone: The sample holds other DNA sequences that translate to the same CDR3. This chain uses TRBV2 with TRBJ1-5; D remains unclear. The germline V gene encodes CDR1 SNHLY and CDR2 FYNNEI. The length of the CDR3 is 12 residues. Trimming took 3 bases from V and 0 from J, leaving 0 bases between them. The CDR3 loop is CASSDSNQPQHF. As DNA, the CDR3 is TGTGCCAGCAGTGATAGCAATCAGCCCCAGCATTTT.

The chain combines TRBV6-6 with TRBJ1-4, with D possibly being TRBD1 (5 bases). The CDR3 loop spans 15 amino acids. Germline values: CDR1 MNHNY, CDR2 SVGAGI (reference sequence). V was trimmed by 0 bases and J by 5 bases, leaving 10 bases between them. In nucleotides, the CDR3 is TGTGCCAGCAGTTACTCGGAGGGGAGAAATGAAAAACTGTTTTTT. Its translation: CASSYSEGRNEKLFF.

This chain uses TRBV5-1 with TRBJ1-5, with 10 nucleotides matching TRBD1. The V gene end was trimmed by 4 bases and the J gene end by 6 bases; junction bases not matched to a gene: 7. CDR1 is SGHRS, CDR2 YFSETQ, per germline. This CDR3 spans 15 amino acids. Here the CDR3 reads CASSEGQGESQPQHF. The CDR3, as DNA: TGCGCCAGCAGCGAAGGACAGGGGGAGAGTCAGCCCCAGCATTTT.

The chain links TRBV9 to TRBJ2-3, with 9 bases identical to TRBD2. The CDR3 covers 16 residues. V was clipped by 4 bases and J by 6 bases; unmatched bases: 12. CDR1 and CDR2 from the germline V gene are SGDLS and YYNGEE. In DNA form, the CDR3 reads TGTGCCAGCAGCCCTAGTGGCGGGAGGGCCGGCGATACGCAGTATTTT. It is translated as CASSPSGGRAGDTQYF. Based on the CDR3 plus reference TRBV9 and TRBJ2-3, the full variable domain is DSGVTQTPKHLITATGQRVTLRCSPRSGDLSVYWYQQSLDQGLQFLIQYYNGEERAKGNILERFSAQQFPDLHSELNLSSLELGDSALYFCASSPSGGRAGDTQYFGPGTRLTVL.

Concerning this clone itself: The same CDR3 arises from other DNA sequences in this sample as well. The rearrangement uses TRBV5-6 and TRBJ2-5; possibly TRBD1 for D (6 bases). There are 13 residues in the CDR3. The germline V and J ends were trimmed by 4 bases and 2 bases, with 9 bases remaining between them. CDR1 is SGHDT and CDR2 is YYEEEE in the germline V gene. Written as DNA, the CDR3 is TGTGCCAGCAGCCGGGGACAACAAGAGACCCAGTACTTC. Protein: CASSRGQQETQYF. Variable domain in full (rest from reference TRBV5-6 and TRBJ2-5): DAGVTQSPTHLIKTRGQQVTLRCSPKSGHDTVSWYQQALGQGPQFIFQYYEEEERQRGNFPDRFSGHQFPNYSSELNVNALLLGDSALYLCASSRGQQETQYFGPGTRLLVL.

The rearrangement links TRBV7-2 to TRBJ1-5; D gene uncertain. Trimming shortened V by 0 bases and J by 7 bases, and 16 bases separated the two germline ends. CDR3 length: 16 residues. The germline CDR1 and CDR2 sequences are SGHTA and FQGNSA. CDR3 DNA: TGTGCCAGCAGCTTAGCGGGTTCAGCGGGTACCCAGCCCCAGCATTTT. This codes for CASSLAGSAGTQPQHF.

The chain recombines TRBV5-4 with TRBJ1-5, with D possibly TRBD1 on 6 matching bases. Germline V gene data show CDR1 as SGHNT and CDR2 as YYREEE (reference sequence). The length of the CDR3 is 14 residues. V lost 0 bases to trimming and J lost 6 bases, with 10 bases between them. The CDR3: CASSLDRARQPQHF. CDR3 DNA sequence: TGTGCCAGCAGCTTGGACAGGGCTCGTCAGCCCCAGCATTTT.

As regards this clone: This CDR3 is also generated by other DNA sequences in the sample. The rearrangement links TRBV20-1 to TRBJ1-2; TRBD1 might be the D (5 bases). The V and J ends lost 2 bases and 5 bases respectively, with 6 bases between them. Germline values: CDR1 DFQATT, CDR2 SNEGSKA (reference sequence). The CDR3 loop spans 11 amino acids. In DNA, the CDR3 is TGCAGTGCTAGAAGGGGATATGGCTACACCTTC. Its translation: CSARRGYGYTF.

This chain connects TRBV28 to TRBJ1-2; D possibly corresponds to TRBD1 (5 bases). V lost 8 bases, J lost 13 bases, and 26 bases lay in between. From germline, CDR1 is MDHEN and CDR2 SYDVKM. This CDR3 has 14 residues. CDR3 sequence reads: CASWQGTRSLAPTF. The CDR3 DNA sequence: TGTGCCAGCTGGCAGGGAACTCGATCCTTGGCCCCCACCTTC.

In DNA form, the CDR3 reads TGCGCCAGCAGTTCTATCTACAATGAGCAGTTCTTC. Protein sequence: CASSSIYNEQFF. The rearrangement links TRBV10-2 to TRBJ2-1; D uncertain. There are 12 residues in the CDR3. Germline assignment: CDR1 WSHSY and CDR2 SAAADI. Trimming removed 5 bases from V and 3 bases from J, with 5 bases in between.

The chain recombines TRBV5-4 with TRBJ2-1, with 7 bases that match TRBD2. The CDR3 loop spans 16 amino acids. Germline V gene sequence: CDR1 SGHNT, CDR2 YYREEE (reference sequence). The trim removed 4 bases at V and 0 bases at J, leaving 7 bases unmatched. The CDR3 spells CASSTLALSSYNEQFF. Written as DNA, the CDR3 is TGTGCCAGCAGCACACTAGCGTTGAGCTCCTACAATGAGCAGTTCTTC.

This chain connects TRBV6-1 to TRBJ2-7; D possibly corresponds to TRBD1 (6 bases). V was clipped by 5 bases and J by 6 bases, with 14 bases between them. This CDR3 spans 13 amino acids. CDR1 and CDR2 from the germline V gene are MNHNS and SASEGT. CDR3 coding DNA: TGTGCCAGCAGTATCACAGGGCAGATCGAGCAGTACTTC. This gives the protein CASSITGQIEQYF.

This clone appeared a single time. The rearrangement joins TRBV5-4 to TRBJ2-2; 9 bases are a match to TRBD2. The CDR3 is 16 amino acids. In germline, CDR1 is SGHNT, CDR2 YYREEE (reference sequence). J lost 6 bases, V lost 4 bases, and 10 bases had no gene match. The DNA for the CDR3 is TGTGCCAGCAGCCCCGCTGGCGGGAGGGCCCCCGGGGAGCTGTTTTTT. It codes for CASSPAGGRAPGELFF.

The rearrangement joins TRBV7-2 to TRBJ2-3; either TRBD1 or TRBD2 may supply D (5 bases each). This CDR3 contains 14 residues. V lost 3 bases and J 4 bases, leaving 11 bases between the germline ends. Germline V gives CDR1 SGHTA, CDR2 FQGNSA. The CDR3 DNA follows: TGTGCCAGCAGCTTCGATTGGGGGTCAGATACGCAGTATTTT. It codes for CASSFDWGSDTQYF.

The chain employs TRBV10-3 and TRBJ2-7; the D gene is possibly TRBD1 (6 bases). Germline V lookup: CDR1 ENHRY, CDR2 SYGVKD. V dropped 9 bases and J dropped 5 bases, with 20 bases sitting between them. The CDR3 loop spans 14 amino acids. DNA for the CDR3: TGTGCCATTTCCGTGCCAGGGGTTTCCCACGAGCAGTACTTC. This sequence encodes CAISVPGVSHEQYF.

As regards this clone: The identical CDR3 is also encoded by other nucleotide sequences in the sample. The chain uses TRBV9 and TRBJ1-1; D is uncertain. The CDR3 is 14 amino acids. V lost 2 bases to trimming and J lost 2 bases, with 10 bases between them. Per the germline V gene, CDR1 is SGDLS and CDR2 is YYNGEE. CDR3 sequence (DNA): TGTGCCAGCAGCGTCACCGCAGGAAACACTGAAGCTTTCTTT. Translated: CASSVTAGNTEAFF.

CDR3 sequence (DNA): TGTGCCAGTAGTATAGAGGCACAGTACACTGAAGCTTTCTTT. Its translation: CASSIEAQYTEAFF. V gene TRBV19 combines with J gene TRBJ1-1; D not certain. The CDR3 has 14 residues. V was clipped by 0 bases and J by 3 bases, with 8 bases between them. Germline values: CDR1 LNHDA, CDR2 SQIVND (reference sequence).

The rearrangement joins TRBV11-1 to TRBJ2-2; D may be TRBD1 (6 bases). The germline V gene encodes CDR1 SGHAT and CDR2 FQDESV (reference sequence). This CDR3 has 16 amino acids. Trimming took 5 bases from V and 5 from J, leaving 18 bases between them. CDR3 bases: TGTGCCAGCAGCGCCAGGTCAGGGGTGTGGACCGGGGAGCTGTTTTTT. It translates to CASSARSGVWTGELFF.

This clone was seen a handful of times. The chain is built from TRBV27 and TRBJ2-7; 10 positions match TRBD2. The germline CDR1 and CDR2 sequences are MNHEY and SMNVEV (reference sequence). Trimming took 0 bases from V and 6 from J; bases not matched to a gene: 2. The CDR3 sequence is 14 residues long. DNA of the CDR3: TGTGCCAGCAGTTTATCTAGCGGGAGGTTCGAGCAGTACTTC. It codes for CASSLSSGRFEQYF.